This T cell receptor (beta chain) emerged from a study of graft-versus-host responses after intestinal transplantation. Broader study findings: GvH clones were identified in recipient marrow, with some first appearing in ileum or blood.

About this clone itself: The antigen is unknown.

The table came from immunoSEQ multiplex PCR; TCRdb's copy has only in-frame clones and leaves some out. Among about 39,000 clones listed, approximately 93% were seen once. V was pared by 10 bases and J by 4 bases, with 23 bases between. The CDR3 sequence is 15 residues long. Germline-derived CDR1 and CDR2 are LNHDA and SQIVND (reference sequence). Sequenced here: PBMCs, sampled almost 750 days after intestinal transplantation. This rearrangement joins TRBV19 to TRBJ2-7, with a tentative D call TRBD2 (6 bases). The clonotype was recovered from a human patient who received an intestinal transplant, so some T cells may come from the graft donor. CDR3 nucleotides: TGTGCCACTAAGTTGGGGTCGGCAGGGACTTACGAGCAGTACTTC. Its protein is CATKLGSAGTYEQYF. The full variable domain, with the rest looked up from reference TRBV19 and TRBJ2-7, is DGGITQSPKYLFRKEGQNVTLSCEQNLNHDAMYWYRQDPGQGLRLIYYSQIVNDFQKGDIAEGYSVSREKKESFPLTVTSAQKNPTAFYLCATKLGSAGTYEQYFGPGTRLTVT.